The present T cell receptor beta chain was sequenced within a study of T cell responses to AZD1222 COVID-19 vaccine. Whole-study context: Pooling covered second doses at about 4 or about 12 weeks.

On this clone: Its antigen is undetermined.

The study, taken as a whole, reports: Females outnumbered males among donors, who were mostly white British; clonal diversity was possibly underestimated. Only after the peak T cell response were repertoires sampled.

TCRdb keeps only in-frame clones here, not all; method: immunoSEQ multiplex PCR. Among 150,000 to 200,000 clones, approximately 92% were seen once, and the ten largest hold 1% to 1.5%. With 2 bases removed from V and 1 base from J, the gap between germline ends came to 8 bases. Germline loops: CDR1 MNHEY, CDR2 SMNVEV (reference sequence). The CDR3 sequence is 14 residues long. The rearrangement joins TRBV27 to TRBJ2-5, with D maybe TRBD1 (7 bases). The TCR sequence derives from an adult in good health. The sample was peripheral blood, taken on day 0 of AZD1222 vaccination. CDR3 amino acids: CASSLQGGQETQYF. The CDR3 DNA is TGTGCCAGCAGTTTACAGGGGGGCCAAGAGACCCAGTACTTC.